This is a list of T cell receptor beta chains from one sample in a study of blood T cell repertoires in COVID-19. This table comes from immunoSEQ multiplex PCR, and its TCRdb copy is limited to in-frame clones, with some not included. The sample shows about 74,000 clones, roughly 83% of them seen only once. Source material: peripheral blood. The receptors originated from a man over 45 with active COVID-19. CDR3s include the opening cysteine and the closing phenylalanine or tryptophan. D genes are given only for firm matches. A clone size is listed for some rows: how often the clone was seen (once, few, many), or a class if it is expanded.

j_call: TRBJ2-2
v_call: TRBV6-5
clone_size: few
d_call: TRBD2
cdr3_aa: CASISGRTNGELFF
cdr3_nt: TGTGCCAGCATTAGCGGGAGAACTAACGGGGAGCTGTTTTTT

j_call: TRBJ1-1
v_call: TRBV18
clone_size: -
d_call: TRBD1
cdr3_aa: CASTPRIGGQDNTEAFF
cdr3_nt: TGTGCCAGCACACCACGGATTGGAGGACAGGACAACACTGAAGCTTTCTTT

j_call: TRBJ1-2
v_call: TRBV25-1
clone_size: -
d_call: -
cdr3_aa: CASRGQNYGYTF
cdr3_nt: TGTGCCAGCAGAGGACAGAACTATGGCTACACCTTC

j_call: TRBJ1-6
v_call: TRBV7-2
clone_size: -
d_call: -
cdr3_aa: CASSLEATYNSPLHF
cdr3_nt: TGTGCCAGCAGCTTAGAGGCGACTTATAATTCACCCCTCCACTTT

j_call: TRBJ2-3
v_call: TRBV2
clone_size: -
d_call: TRBD1
cdr3_aa: CASSGRDRGPDTQYF
cdr3_nt: TGTGCCAGCAGTGGCCGGGACAGGGGGCCAGATACGCAGTATTTT

j_call: TRBJ2-3
v_call: TRBV18
clone_size: -
d_call: TRBD2
cdr3_aa: CASSPDIFSGGAKTDTQYF
cdr3_nt: TGTGCCAGCTCACCCGACATTTTTAGCGGGGGGGCCAAGACAGATACGCAGTATTTT

j_call: TRBJ2-7
v_call: TRBV7-9
clone_size: -
d_call: -
cdr3_aa: CASSAGDEQYF
cdr3_nt: TGTGCCAGCAGCGCAGGTGACGAGCAGTACTTC

j_call: TRBJ1-2
v_call: TRBV5-1
clone_size: -
d_call: -
cdr3_aa: CASSSTTNYGYTF
cdr3_nt: TGCGCCAGCAGCTCAACAACAAACTATGGCTACACCTTC

j_call: TRBJ1-1
v_call: TRBV6-1
clone_size: -
d_call: -
cdr3_aa: CASREGLNTEAFF
cdr3_nt: TGTGCCAGCAGAGAAGGGCTGAACACTGAAGCTTTCTTT

j_call: TRBJ2-7
v_call: TRBV5-1
clone_size: once
d_call: -
cdr3_aa: CASSLTSGGYEQYF
cdr3_nt: TGCGCCAGCAGCTTGACCAGCGGAGGCTACGAGCAGTACTTC

j_call: TRBJ1-2
v_call: TRBV9
clone_size: -
d_call: -
cdr3_aa: CASSVAVRGGYTF
cdr3_nt: TGTGCCAGCAGCGTAGCGGTTCGGGGGGGCTACACCTTC

j_call: TRBJ2-7
v_call: TRBV9
clone_size: once
d_call: TRBD2
cdr3_aa: CASSLGLAGGTFFEQYF
cdr3_nt: TGTGCCAGCAGCTTAGGACTAGCGGGAGGCACTTTCTTCGAGCAGTACTTC

j_call: TRBJ2-7
v_call: TRBV7-8
clone_size: -
d_call: TRBD2
cdr3_aa: CASSRLGLAGDEQYF
cdr3_nt: TGTGCCAGCAGCCGACTTGGACTAGCGGGGGACGAGCAGTACTTC

j_call: TRBJ2-5
v_call: TRBV4-2
clone_size: -
d_call: TRBD2
cdr3_aa: CASSHLSNSGGAVETQYF
cdr3_nt: TGTGCCAGCAGCCATCTGTCGAATAGCGGGGGGGCCGTAGAGACCCAGTACTTC

j_call: TRBJ2-7
v_call: TRBV5-4
clone_size: few
d_call: TRBD1
cdr3_aa: CASSWDRVEGEQYF
cdr3_nt: TGTGCCAGCAGCTGGGACAGGGTTGAGGGCGAGCAGTACTTC

j_call: TRBJ2-2
v_call: TRBV5-1
clone_size: -
d_call: TRBD1
cdr3_aa: CASSSNPQGLDGELFF
cdr3_nt: TGCGCCAGCAGCTCAAACCCACAGGGGTTGGACGGGGAGCTGTTTTTT

j_call: TRBJ1-3
v_call: TRBV4-2
clone_size: few
d_call: -
cdr3_aa: CASSQAWGGAGNTIYF
cdr3_nt: TGTGCCAGCAGCCAAGCCTGGGGAGGGGCTGGAAACACCATATATTTT

j_call: TRBJ2-7
v_call: TRBV6-6
clone_size: -
d_call: -
cdr3_aa: CASSYSEGTYEQYF
cdr3_nt: TGTGCCAGCAGTTACTCGGAGGGTACCTACGAGCAGTACTTC

j_call: TRBJ2-5
v_call: TRBV15
clone_size: once
d_call: -
cdr3_aa: CATSRGTAGGETQYF
cdr3_nt: TGTGCCACCAGCAGGGGGACAGCCGGAGGGGAGACCCAGTACTTC

j_call: TRBJ2-2
v_call: TRBV10-3
clone_size: -
d_call: TRBD1
cdr3_aa: CAISAERGQPKYTGELFF
cdr3_nt: TGTGCCATCAGCGCCGAAAGGGGGCAACCCAAATACACCGGGGAGCTGTTTTTT

j_call: TRBJ2-7
v_call: TRBV18
clone_size: -
d_call: TRBD2
cdr3_aa: CASSLPGGSHEQYF
cdr3_nt: TGTGCCAGCTCCCTGCCGGGAGGGAGTCACGAGCAGTACTTC

j_call: TRBJ2-2
v_call: TRBV3-1/TRBV3-2
clone_size: -
d_call: TRBD2
cdr3_aa: CASSQDRGTTLKMRELFF
cdr3_nt: TGTGCCAGCAGCCAGGACCGGGGGACTACCCTCAAGATGCGGGAGCTGTTTTTT

j_call: TRBJ2-7
v_call: TRBV6-2/TRBV6-3
clone_size: -
d_call: TRBD1
cdr3_aa: CASSYYRGYEQYF
cdr3_nt: TGTGCCAGCAGTTACTACAGGGGCTACGAGCAGTACTTC

j_call: TRBJ1-1
v_call: TRBV2
clone_size: -
d_call: -
cdr3_aa: CATQEDGNTEAFF
cdr3_nt: TGTGCCACCCAGGAGGACGGTAACACTGAAGCTTTCTTT

j_call: TRBJ2-1
v_call: TRBV18
clone_size: -
d_call: TRBD2
cdr3_aa: CASSPVPGLAIGSGQFF
cdr3_nt: TGTGCCAGCTCACCGGTGCCGGGACTAGCGATCGGGTCGGGGCAGTTCTTC

j_call: TRBJ2-2
v_call: TRBV5-4
clone_size: once
d_call: TRBD1
cdr3_aa: CASSFPTGGRNTGELFF
cdr3_nt: TGTGCCAGCAGCTTCCCTACAGGGGGCCGGAACACCGGGGAGCTGTTTTTT

j_call: TRBJ1-2
v_call: TRBV29-1
clone_size: -
d_call: -
cdr3_aa: CSVEKGGRGYTF
cdr3_nt: TGCAGCGTTGAAAAAGGGGGTCGTGGCTACACCTTC

j_call: TRBJ2-7
v_call: TRBV3-1/TRBV3-2
clone_size: -
d_call: TRBD1
cdr3_aa: CASSQGVGQGREQYF
cdr3_nt: TGTGCCAGCAGCCAAGGGGTAGGACAGGGTCGCGAGCAGTACTTC

j_call: TRBJ2-2
v_call: TRBV3-1/TRBV3-2
clone_size: -
d_call: -
cdr3_aa: CASSQVPGQRYTGELFF
cdr3_nt: TGTGCCAGCAGCCAAGTCCCAGGACAACGTTACACCGGGGAGCTGTTTTTT

j_call: TRBJ1-5
v_call: TRBV6-5
clone_size: once
d_call: -
cdr3_aa: CASSYGQANQPQHF
cdr3_nt: TGTGCCAGCAGTTACGGACAAGCCAATCAGCCCCAGCATTTT

j_call: TRBJ2-5
v_call: TRBV9
clone_size: -
d_call: TRBD2
cdr3_aa: CASSVGTGGLGETQYF
cdr3_nt: TGTGCCAGCAGCGTAGGAACGGGGGGACTCGGGGAGACCCAGTACTTC

j_call: TRBJ2-7
v_call: TRBV7-9
clone_size: -
d_call: -
cdr3_aa: CASSTGQSYEQYF
cdr3_nt: TGTGCCAGCAGCACTGGACAGTCCTACGAGCAGTACTTC

j_call: TRBJ2-7
v_call: TRBV10-3
clone_size: -
d_call: -
cdr3_aa: CAISESGTQSF
cdr3_nt: TGTGCCATCAGTGAGTCCGGGACACAATCTTTC

j_call: TRBJ2-3
v_call: TRBV18
clone_size: -
d_call: TRBD2
cdr3_aa: CASSHRLAGDTDTQYF
cdr3_nt: TGTGCCAGCTCTCACAGACTAGCGGGGGATACAGATACGCAGTATTTT

j_call: TRBJ2-7
v_call: TRBV6-5
clone_size: once
d_call: -
cdr3_aa: CASRGGYEQYF
cdr3_nt: TGTGCCAGCAGGGGGGGTTACGAGCAGTACTTC

j_call: TRBJ1-3
v_call: TRBV12-5
clone_size: -
d_call: -
cdr3_aa: CASGSGVQGNTIYF
cdr3_nt: TGTGCTAGTGGTTCCGGGGTACAAGGAAACACCATATATTTT

j_call: TRBJ2-3
v_call: TRBV4-1
clone_size: once
d_call: TRBD2
cdr3_aa: CASSQGLASGRARNTQYF
cdr3_nt: TGCGCCAGCAGCCAAGGGTTGGCTAGCGGGAGAGCTCGAAATACGCAGTATTTT

j_call: TRBJ2-7
v_call: TRBV2
clone_size: -
d_call: -
cdr3_aa: CASSHPGEVTYEQYF
cdr3_nt: TGTGCCAGCTCACATCCGGGGGAGGTGACCTACGAGCAGTACTTC

j_call: TRBJ2-3
v_call: TRBV4-2
clone_size: -
d_call: TRBD2
cdr3_aa: CASSLGTSGGEGDTQYF
cdr3_nt: TGTGCCAGCAGCCTTGGGACTAGCGGGGGGGAGGGAGATACGCAGTATTTT

j_call: TRBJ2-7
v_call: TRBV6-5
clone_size: -
d_call: -
cdr3_aa: CASSYSPQGTYEQYF
cdr3_nt: TGTGCCAGCAGTTACTCCCCGCAGGGAACCTACGAGCAGTACTTC

j_call: TRBJ2-7
v_call: TRBV11-2
clone_size: -
d_call: -
cdr3_aa: CASSFAGRGYEQYF
cdr3_nt: TGTGCCAGCAGCTTTGCCGGGAGAGGCTACGAGCAGTACTTC